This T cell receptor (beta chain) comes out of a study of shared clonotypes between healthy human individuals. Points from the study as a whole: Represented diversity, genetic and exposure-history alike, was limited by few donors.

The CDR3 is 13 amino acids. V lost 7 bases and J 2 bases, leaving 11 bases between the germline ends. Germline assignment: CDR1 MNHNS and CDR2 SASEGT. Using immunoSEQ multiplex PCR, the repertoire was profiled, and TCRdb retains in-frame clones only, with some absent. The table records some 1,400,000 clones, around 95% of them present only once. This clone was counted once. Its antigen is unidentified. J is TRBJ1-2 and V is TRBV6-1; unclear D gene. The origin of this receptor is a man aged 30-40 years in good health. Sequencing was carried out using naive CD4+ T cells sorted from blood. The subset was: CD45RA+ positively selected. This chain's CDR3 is CASKSPENYGYTF. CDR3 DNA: TGTGCCAGCAAATCACCCGAAAACTATGGCTACACCTTC.